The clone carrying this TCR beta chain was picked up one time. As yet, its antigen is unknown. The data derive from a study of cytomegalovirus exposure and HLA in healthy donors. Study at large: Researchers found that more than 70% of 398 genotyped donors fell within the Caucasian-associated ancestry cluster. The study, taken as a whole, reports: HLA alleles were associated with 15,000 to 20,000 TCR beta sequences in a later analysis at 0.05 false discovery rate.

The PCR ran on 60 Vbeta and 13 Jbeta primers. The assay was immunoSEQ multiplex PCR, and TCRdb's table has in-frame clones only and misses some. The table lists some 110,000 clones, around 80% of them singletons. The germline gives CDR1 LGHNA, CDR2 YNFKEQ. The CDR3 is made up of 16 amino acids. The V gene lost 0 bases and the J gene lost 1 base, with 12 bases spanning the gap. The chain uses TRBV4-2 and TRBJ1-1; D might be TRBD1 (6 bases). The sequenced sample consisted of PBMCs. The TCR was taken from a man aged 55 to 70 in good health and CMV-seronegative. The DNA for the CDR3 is TGTGCCAGCAGCCAAGATCATCTAGGGGGGAACACTGAAGCTTTCTTT. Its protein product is CASSQDHLGGNTEAFF.